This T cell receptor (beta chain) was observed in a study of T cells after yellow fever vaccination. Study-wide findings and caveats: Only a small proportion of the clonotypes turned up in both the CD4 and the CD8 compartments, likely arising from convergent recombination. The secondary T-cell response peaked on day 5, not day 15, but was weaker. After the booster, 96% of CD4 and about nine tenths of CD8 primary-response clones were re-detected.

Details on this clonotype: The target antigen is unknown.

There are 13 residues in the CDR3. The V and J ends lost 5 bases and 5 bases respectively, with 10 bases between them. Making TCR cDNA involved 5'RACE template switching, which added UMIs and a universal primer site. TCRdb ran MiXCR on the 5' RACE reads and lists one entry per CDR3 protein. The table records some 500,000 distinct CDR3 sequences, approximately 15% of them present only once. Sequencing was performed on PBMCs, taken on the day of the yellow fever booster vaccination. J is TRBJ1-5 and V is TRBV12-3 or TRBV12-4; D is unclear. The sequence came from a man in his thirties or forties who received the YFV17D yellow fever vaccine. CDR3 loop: CASSPDTDQPQHF. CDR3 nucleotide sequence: TGTGCCAGCAGTCCAGACACCGATCAGCCCCAGCATTTT.